Below are 32 T cell receptor beta chains sequenced from a single sample in a study of control samples from healthy donors and cancer patients. Assay: immunoSEQ multiplex PCR; the TCRdb copy retains only in-frame clones and omits some. The sample contains about 230,000 clones, roughly four fifths of which appear only once. What was sequenced was PBMCs. Receptors originate from a woman in her sixties or seventies with lung cancer.

The sample holds a few counts of this clone. The CDR3 bases are TGTGCCAGCAGCCGAAACTCGGACAGTAATCAGCCCCAGCATTTT. Its protein product is CASSRNSDSNQPQHF. This rearrangement joins TRBV5-5 to TRBJ1-5; D is possibly TRBD1 (6 bases). Germline CDR1 SGHKS, CDR2 YYEKEE (reference sequence). Trimming took 4 bases from V and 4 from J, leaving 15 bases between them. The CDR3 runs 15 residues.

The V gene is TRBV5-4, the J gene TRBJ1-2; possible D gene TRBD1, 6 bases. This CDR3 spans 14 amino acids. Germline CDR1 is SGHNT and CDR2 is YYREEE (reference sequence). Trimming cost V 3 bases and J 4 bases, with 13 bases left between them. CDR3 residues: CASSSGQKSYGYTF. The CDR3 DNA is TGTGCCAGCAGCTCCGGACAGAAAAGCTATGGCTACACCTTC.

This rearrangement joins TRBV18 to TRBJ2-1, with a possible D match to TRBD1 (5 bases). V lost 5 bases to trimming and J lost 9 bases, with 17 bases between them. The germline V gene has CDR1 KGHSH and CDR2 LQKENI. The CDR3 runs to 14 residues. In nucleotides, the CDR3 is TGTGCCAGCTCAAAAGGGTCCGCGCAGGGTGAGCAGTTCTTC. This gives the protein CASSKGSAQGEQFF.

The rearrangement links TRBV6-1 to TRBJ1-1; 8 nucleotides align to TRBD1. V gave up 0 bases and J gave up 3 bases; unmatched junction bases: 18. This CDR3 contains 20 residues. Germline CDR1 reads MNHNS; CDR2 reads SASEGT. CDR3 amino acids: CASSEALRGQGGDGDTEAFF. The CDR3 DNA is TGTGCCAGCAGTGAAGCCCTGCGCGGACAGGGAGGTGATGGGGACACTGAAGCTTTCTTT.

The gene calls are TRBV3-1 (or the pseudogene TRBV3-2) and TRBJ2-3; the D gene is possibly TRBD1 (6 bases). Trimming took off 7 bases at V and 6 bases at J, with 14 bases between the two ends. In germline, CDR1 is LGHDT, CDR2 YNNKEL (reference sequence). The CDR3 contains 13 residues. CDR3 loop: CASKIRGSDTQYF. CDR3 nucleotide sequence: TGTGCCAGCAAAATAAGGGGGAGCGATACGCAGTATTTT.

The V call is TRBV6-1, the J call TRBJ2-2; D not certain. The V gene lost 2 bases and the J gene lost 7 bases, with 11 bases spanning the gap. CDR3 length: 14 amino acids. Per the germline V gene, CDR1 is MNHNS and CDR2 is SASEGT. CDR3 residues: CASSELPVYGELFF. In DNA form, the CDR3 reads TGTGCCAGCAGTGAACTGCCGGTCTACGGGGAGCTGTTTTTT.

The J gene is TRBJ2-5, the V gene TRBV4-1; TRBD2 matches at 9 bases. The V gene's germline CDR1 is MGHRA and CDR2 YSYEKL. The CDR3 loop spans 16 amino acids. Losses at the gene ends were 0 bases for V and 4 bases for J; bases not matched to a gene: 6. CDR3 DNA: TGCGCCAGCAGCCAAGATTGGCGGGGGGGCGTAGAGACCCAGTACTTC. It encodes CASSQDWRGGVETQYF.

The chain carries TRBV5-5 and TRBJ1-4; D is possibly TRBD1 (6 bases). In germline, CDR1 is SGHKS, CDR2 YYEKEE (reference sequence). V lost 1 base, J lost 4 bases, and 11 bases lay in between. This CDR3 has 15 amino acids. CDR3 coding DNA: TGTGCCAGCAGCTTGTGGGGGGCCGGTAATGAAAAACTGTTTTTT. Protein product: CASSLWGAGNEKLFF.

This chain connects TRBV28 to TRBJ1-2; maybe TRBD1 (5 bases). Germline-derived CDR1 and CDR2 are MDHEN and SYDVKM. This CDR3 is 13 amino acids long. The V gene lost 6 bases and the J gene lost 3 bases, with 11 bases spanning the gap. The CDR3 bases are TGTGCCAGCAGACCAGGGTTTGACTATGGCTACACCTTC. Translated, it gives CASRPGFDYGYTF.

This chain joins TRBV2 and TRBJ1-2; maybe TRBD1 (6 bases). Germline CDR1 is SNHLY and CDR2 is FYNNEI. The V and J ends lost 4 bases and 1 base respectively, with 10 bases between them. This CDR3 has 14 amino acids. The CDR3 DNA reads as TGTGCCAGCAGTGGGACAGCTAATAACTATGGCTACACCTTC. Its protein product is CASSGTANNYGYTF.

The table lists this clone with a count of one. CDR3 sequence: CASREQGAGNQPQHF. The CDR3 DNA follows: TGTGCCAGCAGGGAACAGGGGGCGGGCAATCAGCCCCAGCATTTT. The chain uses TRBV28 and TRBJ1-5, with TRBD1 matching 9 bases. CDR1 and CDR2 (germline): MDHEN, SYDVKM. The V segment lost 6 bases and the J segment 2 bases; nucleotides outside the gene matches: 5. The CDR3 totals 15 residues.

The rearrangement uses TRBV27 and TRBJ2-7; TRBD2 agrees at 8 bases. This CDR3 spans 14 amino acids. Germline loops: CDR1 MNHEY, CDR2 SMNVEV (reference sequence). The V segment lost 2 bases and the J segment 4 bases; nucleotides outside the gene matches: 4. This CDR3 is CASSLRREAYEQYF. The CDR3 DNA is TGTGCCAGCAGTTTAAGGCGGGAGGCATACGAGCAGTACTTC.

The chain joins TRBV20-1 to TRBJ2-5; no clear D gene. V gave up 5 bases and J gave up 5 bases, with 9 bases separating them. This CDR3 is 11 amino acids long. Germline V gene sequence: CDR1 DFQATT, CDR2 SNEGSKA (reference sequence). The CDR3 is CSAPLWETQYF. CDR3 coding DNA: TGCAGTGCTCCGCTATGGGAGACCCAGTACTTC.

The J gene is TRBJ1-2, the V gene TRBV4-1; TRBD1 might be the D (5 bases). Per germline, CDR1 MGHRA and CDR2 YSYEKL. This CDR3 spans 13 amino acids. Trimming stripped 1 base from V and 4 bases from J, with 7 bases between. The CDR3 bases are TGCGCCAGCAGCCAAGTGGGGGGCTATGGCTACACCTTC. Translation: CASSQVGGYGYTF.

J is TRBJ1-1 and V is TRBV6-5, with 7 bases matching TRBD1. From germline, CDR1 is MNHEY and CDR2 SVGAGI. J was trimmed by 5 bases and V by 6 bases; bases with no gene match: 3. This CDR3 has 12 amino acids. The CDR3 reads CASRQGLTEAFF. The DNA for the CDR3 is TGTGCCAGCAGACAGGGGTTAACTGAAGCTTTCTTT.

The gene calls are TRBV5-4 and TRBJ2-3, with a tentative D call TRBD2 (5 bases). The V and J ends lost 4 bases and 2 bases respectively, with 20 bases between them. The CDR3 runs to 17 residues. Germline CDR1 reads SGHNT; CDR2 reads YYREEE (reference sequence). CDR3 sequence: CASSPPPSGIDTDTQYF. The CDR3 DNA follows: TGTGCCAGCAGCCCTCCCCCCTCGGGGATAGACACAGATACGCAGTATTTT.

This chain links TRBV5-1 with TRBJ2-1; D possibly matches TRBD1 or TRBD2 (6 bases each). V lost 1 base and J lost 15, with 17 bases in between. Per the germline V gene, CDR1 is SGHRS and CDR2 is YFSETQ. CDR3 length: 13 amino acids. The CDR3 coding sequence is TGCGCCAGCAGCTTGCGCGAGGGGGGTCTCGGGTTCTTC. Its translation: CASSLREGGLGFF.

The chain is built from TRBV15 and TRBJ1-1; 7 nucleotides match TRBD1. CDR1 and CDR2 (germline): LNHNV, YYDKDF (reference sequence). The CDR3 covers 15 residues. Trimming cost V 3 bases and J 4 bases; bases outside gene matches: 8. CDR3 sequence: CATSSDRVSFTEAFF. The CDR3 DNA follows: TGTGCCACCAGCAGCGACAGGGTTAGTTTCACTGAAGCTTTCTTT. Looking up the rest from reference TRBV15 and TRBJ1-1 gives the full variable domain: DAMVIQNPRYQVTQFGKPVTLSCSQTLNHNVMYWYQQKSSQAPKLLFHYYDKDFNNEADTPDNFQSRRPNTSFCFLDIRSPGLGDTAMYLCATSSDRVSFTEAFFGQGTRLTVV.

V gene TRBV2 combines with J gene TRBJ1-6; unclear D gene. V shed 7 bases and J shed 11 bases, with 12 bases lying between them. The germline CDR1 and CDR2 sequences are SNHLY and FYNNEI. The CDR3 contains 12 residues. CDR3 region: CASNPRWPPLHF. CDR3 DNA: TGTGCCAGCAACCCCCGTTGGCCACCCCTCCACTTT.

The V call is TRBV5-1, the J call TRBJ2-2; TRBD1 matches 8 bases. This CDR3 is built from 14 residues. Losses at the gene ends were 4 bases for V and 6 bases for J; bases not matched to a gene: 5. From germline, CDR1 is SGHRS and CDR2 YFSETQ. The CDR3 here is CASSPLQGAGELFF. The CDR3 coding sequence is TGCGCCAGCAGCCCTTTACAGGGGGCCGGGGAGCTGTTTTTT. Drawing the rest from reference TRBV5-1 and TRBJ2-2, the complete variable domain is KAGVTQTPRYLIKTRGQQVTLSCSPISGHRSVSWYQQTPGQGLQFLFEYFSETQRNKGNFPGRFSGRQFSNSRSEMNVSTLELGDSALYLCASSPLQGAGELFFGEGSRLTVL.

The V call is TRBV7-2, the J call TRBJ2-3, with a weak D call TRBD1 (5 bases). There are 15 residues in the CDR3. Germline V gene sequence: CDR1 SGHTA, CDR2 FQGNSA. V was cut by 2 bases and J by 1 base, with 10 bases left in between. CDR3 sequence: CASSLSTARTDTQYF. In DNA, the CDR3 is TGTGCCAGCAGCTTATCGACAGCGCGCACAGATACGCAGTATTTT.

The DNA for the CDR3 is TGCAGCGTACGGGAAGGGAACTATGGCTACACCTTC. Protein product: CSVREGNYGYTF. The chain joins TRBV29-1 to TRBJ1-2, with D uncertain. Trimming stripped 6 bases from V and 2 bases from J, with 10 bases between. The CDR3 totals 12 residues. The V gene's germline CDR1 is SQVTM and CDR2 ANQGSEA.

The chain carries TRBV10-3 and TRBJ1-6; D gene ambiguous. Per the germline V gene, CDR1 is ENHRY and CDR2 is SYGVKD. The CDR3 spans 13 residues. V was pared by 5 bases and J by 7 bases, with 9 bases between. CDR3 DNA: TGTGCCATCAGTACAACACAAAATTCACCCCTCCACTTT. Protein sequence: CAISTTQNSPLHF.

The chain joins TRBV19 to TRBJ1-1; D is ambiguous. With 1 base removed from V and 0 bases from J, the gap between germline ends came to 9 bases. From germline, CDR1 is LNHDA and CDR2 SQIVND (reference sequence). The CDR3 is 15 amino acids. The CDR3 region has the DNA TGTGCCAGTAGTATAGTCGGCCGAATGAACACTGAAGCTTTCTTT. Its translation is CASSIVGRMNTEAFF. Drawing the rest from reference TRBV19 and TRBJ1-1, the complete variable domain is DGGITQSPKYLFRKEGQNVTLSCEQNLNHDAMYWYRQDPGQGLRLIYYSQIVNDFQKGDIAEGYSVSREKKESFPLTVTSAQKNPTAFYLCASSIVGRMNTEAFFGQGTRLTVV.

The chain employs TRBV18 and TRBJ2-3; no reliable D call. The CDR3 sequence is 13 residues long. Germline CDR1 KGHSH, CDR2 LQKENI. Trimming pared 0 bases from V and 2 bases from J, leaving 3 bases between. The CDR3 coding sequence is TGTGCCAGCTCACCACCGGTCACAGATACGCAGTATTTT. It yields the protein CASSPPVTDTQYF.

V is TRBV15 and J is TRBJ2-3, with TRBD2 matching over 9 bases. The CDR3 is 16 amino acids. Germline CDR1 and CDR2: LNHNV and YYDKDF (reference sequence). V lost 5 bases to trimming and J lost 2 bases; unmatched junction nucleotides: 8. In DNA form, the CDR3 reads TGTGCCACCAGCGGCATTACTAGCGGGCTCACAGATACGCAGTATTTT. Its translation is CATSGITSGLTDTQYF. The complete variable domain, with remaining parts taken from reference TRBV15 and TRBJ2-3, reads DAMVIQNPRYQVTQFGKPVTLSCSQTLNHNVMYWYQQKSSQAPKLLFHYYDKDFNNEADTPDNFQSRRPNTSFCFLDIRSPGLGDTAMYLCATSGITSGLTDTQYFGPGTRLTVL.

This clone came up once. The chain links TRBV4-2 to TRBJ2-1; possibly TRBD2 for D (6 bases). Per germline, CDR1 LGHNA and CDR2 YNFKEQ. This CDR3 spans 17 amino acids. Trimming removed 0 bases at V and 2 bases at J, with 14 bases between. The CDR3 is CASSQDQLARPYNEQFF. The CDR3 DNA sequence: TGTGCCAGCAGCCAAGACCAGCTAGCGCGACCCTACAATGAGCAGTTCTTC.

J is TRBJ1-6 and V is TRBV5-1, with D possibly being TRBD1 (5 bases). Germline CDR1 and CDR2: SGHRS and YFSETQ. Trimming cost V 0 bases and J 3 bases, with 7 bases left between them. The CDR3 extends over 15 amino acids. The CDR3: CASSLGGYYNSPLHF. CDR3 nucleotides: TGCGCCAGCAGCTTGGGGGGGTACTATAATTCACCCCTCCACTTT.

The V gene is TRBV7-9, the J gene TRBJ2-1; a weak D match, TRBD1 (5 bases). Looked up from germline, CDR1 is SEHNR and CDR2 is FQNEAQ (reference sequence). This CDR3 is built from 13 residues. With 0 bases removed from V and 8 bases from J, the gap between germline ends came to 8 bases. The CDR3 loop is CASSLARQYEQFF. DNA of the CDR3: TGTGCCAGCAGCTTAGCGAGACAGTATGAGCAGTTCTTC.

The chain couples TRBV30 to TRBJ2-1; D unclear. The length of the CDR3 is 12 residues. Germline values: CDR1 GTSNPN, CDR2 SVGIG (reference sequence). The V end lost 0 bases, the J end lost 2 bases, and 2 bases lay between the germline ends. The CDR3 reads CAWSVPYNEQFF. CDR3 in DNA: TGTGCCTGGAGTGTCCCCTACAATGAGCAGTTCTTC.

This clone was detected only once. The rearrangement uses TRBV7-7 and TRBJ2-3, with 12 positions matching TRBD2. J gave up 0 bases and V 5 bases, and 3 bases lay outside the gene matches. Germline V gene data show CDR1 as SSHAT and CDR2 as FNYEAQ (reference sequence). The CDR3 has 16 residues. CDR3 sequence (DNA): TGTGCCAGCAGCCTGGGGACTAGCGGGAGCACAGATACGCAGTATTTT. Amino acids: CASSLGTSGSTDTQYF. The whole variable domain, remainder taken from reference TRBV7-7 and TRBJ2-3, is GAGVSQSPRYKVTKRGQDVTLRCDPISSHATLYWYQQALGQGPEFLTYFNYEAQPDKSGLPSDRFSAERPEGSISTLTIQRTEQRDSAMYRCASSLGTSGSTDTQYFGPGTRLTVL.

A single count supports this clone. The chain is built from TRBV5-8 and TRBJ1-3; D is unclear. CDR1 is SGHTS and CDR2 is YDEGEE in the germline V gene. There are 17 residues in the CDR3. With 4 bases removed from V and 4 bases from J, the gap between germline ends came to 21 bases. This CDR3 reads CASSPRGGLRPGNTIYF. The CDR3 nucleotides are TGTGCCAGCAGCCCCCGCGGTGGCCTTAGGCCCGGAAACACCATATATTTT.